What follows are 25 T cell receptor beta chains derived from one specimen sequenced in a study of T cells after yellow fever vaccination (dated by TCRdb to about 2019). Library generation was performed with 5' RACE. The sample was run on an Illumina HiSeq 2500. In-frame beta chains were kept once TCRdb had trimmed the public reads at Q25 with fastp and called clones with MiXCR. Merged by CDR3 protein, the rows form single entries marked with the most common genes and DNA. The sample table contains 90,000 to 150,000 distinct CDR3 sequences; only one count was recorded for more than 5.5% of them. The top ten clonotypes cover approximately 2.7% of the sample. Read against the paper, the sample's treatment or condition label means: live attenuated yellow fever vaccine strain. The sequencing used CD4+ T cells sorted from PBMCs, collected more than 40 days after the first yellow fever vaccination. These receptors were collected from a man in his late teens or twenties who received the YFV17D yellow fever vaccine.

The CDR3 is CASSSGPGPHQDTQYF. The CDR3, as DNA: TGTGCCAGCAGCTCTGGACCGGGACCCCACCAGGATACGCAGTATTTT. This chain uses TRBV7-2 with TRBJ2-3; D might be TRBD1 or TRBD2, each matching 5 bases. Trimming took off 4 bases at V and 6 bases at J, with 20 bases between the two ends. This CDR3 spans 16 amino acids. Germline loops: CDR1 SGHTA, CDR2 FQGNSA.

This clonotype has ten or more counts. For the CDR3, the DNA is TGTGCCAGCAGTTACTCCGCCCCCTACGAGCAGTACTTC. As protein: CASSYSAPYEQYF. V and J are TRBV6-5 and TRBJ2-7, with D unresolved. Trimming cost V 0 bases and J 2 bases, with 5 bases left between them. Germline-derived CDR1 and CDR2 are MNHEY and SVGAGI. This CDR3 contains 13 residues.

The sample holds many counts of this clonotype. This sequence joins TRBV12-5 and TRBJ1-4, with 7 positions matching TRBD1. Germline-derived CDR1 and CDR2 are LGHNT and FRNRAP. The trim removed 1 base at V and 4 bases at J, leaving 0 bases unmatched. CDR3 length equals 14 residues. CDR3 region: CASGLGQGNEKLFF. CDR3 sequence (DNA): TGTGCTAGTGGTTTGGGACAGGGTAATGAAAAACTGTTTTTT.

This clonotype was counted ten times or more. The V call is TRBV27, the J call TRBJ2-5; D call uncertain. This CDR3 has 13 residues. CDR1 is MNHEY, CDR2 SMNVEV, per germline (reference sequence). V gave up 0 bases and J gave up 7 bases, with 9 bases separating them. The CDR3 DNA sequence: TGTGCCAGCAGTTTATCTAGACGGGCGACCCAGTACTTC. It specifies CASSLSRRATQYF.

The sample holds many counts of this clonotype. The DNA of the CDR3 is TGCAGTGCTAGAGCGGGCAGGAATGAAGCTTTCTTT. Translated, it gives CSARAGRNEAFF. V is TRBV20-1 and J is TRBJ1-1; D is unresolved. The CDR3 has 12 amino acids. Trimming cost V 1 base and J 7 bases, with 10 bases left between them. Germline CDR1 is DFQATT and CDR2 is SNEGSKA (reference sequence).

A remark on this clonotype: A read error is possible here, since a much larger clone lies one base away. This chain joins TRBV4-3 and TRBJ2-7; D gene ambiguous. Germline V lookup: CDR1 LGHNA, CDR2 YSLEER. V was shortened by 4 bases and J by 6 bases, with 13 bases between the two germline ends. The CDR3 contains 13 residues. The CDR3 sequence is CASSPNVGSEQYF. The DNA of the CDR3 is TGCGCCAGCAGCCCAAACGTGGGATCCGAGCAGTACTTC.

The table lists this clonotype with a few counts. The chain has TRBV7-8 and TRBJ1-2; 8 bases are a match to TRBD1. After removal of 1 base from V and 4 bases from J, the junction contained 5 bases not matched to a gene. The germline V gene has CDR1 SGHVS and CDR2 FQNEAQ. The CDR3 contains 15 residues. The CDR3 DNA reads TGTGCCAGCAGCTTAGGGGGAGGACAGGGCTATGGCTACACCTTC. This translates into CASSLGGGQGYGYTF.

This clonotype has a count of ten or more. The CDR3 is CASSGTYLYTGELFF. CDR3 nucleotide sequence: TGTGCCAGCAGCGGTACCTACCTATACACCGGGGAGCTGTTTTTT. The V call is TRBV5-6, the J call TRBJ2-2; no clear D gene. V was cut by 4 bases and J by 3 bases, with 13 bases left in between. This CDR3 region has 15 residues. CDR1 and CDR2 from the germline V gene are SGHDT and YYEEEE.

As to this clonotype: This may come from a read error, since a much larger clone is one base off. CDR3 nucleotide sequence: TGTTCCAGCTCACCACCCTGGTTCCACTCTGGGGCCAACGTCCTGACTTTC. Translating gives CSSSPPWFHSGANVLTF. The chain is built from TRBV18 and TRBJ2-6; unclear D gene. Germline V lookup: CDR1 KGHSH, CDR2 LQKENI. CDR3 length: 17 residues.

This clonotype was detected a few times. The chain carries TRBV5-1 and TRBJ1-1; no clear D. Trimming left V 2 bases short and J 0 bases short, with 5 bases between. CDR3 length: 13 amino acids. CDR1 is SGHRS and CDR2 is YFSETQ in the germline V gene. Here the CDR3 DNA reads TGCGCCAGCAGCTTTAATATGAACACTGAAGCTTTCTTT. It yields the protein CASSFNMNTEAFF.

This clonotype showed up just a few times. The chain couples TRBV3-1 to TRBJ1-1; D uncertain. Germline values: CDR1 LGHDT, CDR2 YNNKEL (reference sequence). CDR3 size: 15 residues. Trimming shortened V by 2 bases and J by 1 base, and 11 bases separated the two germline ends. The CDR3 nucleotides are TGTGCCAGCAGCCAATTGGAACGGACGAACACTGAAGCTTTCTTT. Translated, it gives CASSQLERTNTEAFF.

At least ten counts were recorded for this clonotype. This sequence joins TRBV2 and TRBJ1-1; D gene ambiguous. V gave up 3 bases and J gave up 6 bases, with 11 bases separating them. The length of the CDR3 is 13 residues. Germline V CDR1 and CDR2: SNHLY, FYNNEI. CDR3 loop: CASSDFQRAEAFF. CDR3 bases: TGTGCCAGCAGTGACTTCCAAAGGGCTGAAGCTTTCTTT.

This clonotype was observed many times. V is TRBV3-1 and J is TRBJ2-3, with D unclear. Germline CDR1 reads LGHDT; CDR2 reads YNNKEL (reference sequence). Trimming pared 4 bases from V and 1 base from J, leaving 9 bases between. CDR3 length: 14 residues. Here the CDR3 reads CASSRDRRTDTQYF. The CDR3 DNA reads TGTGCCAGCAGCCGAGATCGACGCACAGATACGCAGTATTTT.

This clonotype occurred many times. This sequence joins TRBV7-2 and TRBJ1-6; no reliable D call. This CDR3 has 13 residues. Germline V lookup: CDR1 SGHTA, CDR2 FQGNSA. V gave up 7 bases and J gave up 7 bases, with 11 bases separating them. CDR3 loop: CASTLDGNSPLHF. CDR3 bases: TGTGCCAGCACCCTAGACGGAAATTCACCCCTCCACTTT.

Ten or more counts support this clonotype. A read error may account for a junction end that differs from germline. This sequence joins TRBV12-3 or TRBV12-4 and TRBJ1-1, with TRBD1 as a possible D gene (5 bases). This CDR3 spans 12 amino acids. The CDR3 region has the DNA TGTGCCAGCAGTTTAGGGCCGAGGGACGGACGATTT. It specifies CASSLGPRDGRF.

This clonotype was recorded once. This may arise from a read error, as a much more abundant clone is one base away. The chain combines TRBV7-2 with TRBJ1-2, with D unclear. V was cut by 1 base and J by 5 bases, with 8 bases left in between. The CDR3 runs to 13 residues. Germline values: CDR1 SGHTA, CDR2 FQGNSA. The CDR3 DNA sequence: TGTGCCAGCAGCTTAGTCAGAGAGTATGGCTACACCTTC. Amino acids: CASSLVREYGYTF.

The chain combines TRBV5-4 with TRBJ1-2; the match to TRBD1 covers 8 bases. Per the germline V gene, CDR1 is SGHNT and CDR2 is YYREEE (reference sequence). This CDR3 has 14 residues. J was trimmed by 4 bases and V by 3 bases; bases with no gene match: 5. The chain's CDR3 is CASSSDRAGYGYTF. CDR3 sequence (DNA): TGTGCCAGCAGCTCGGACAGGGCTGGCTATGGCTACACCTTC.

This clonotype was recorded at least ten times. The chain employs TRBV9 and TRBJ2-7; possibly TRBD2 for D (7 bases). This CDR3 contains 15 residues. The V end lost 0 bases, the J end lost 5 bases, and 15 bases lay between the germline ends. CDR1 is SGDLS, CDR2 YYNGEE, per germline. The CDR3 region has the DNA TGTGCCAGCAGCGTAGTAGGGGGGGAAGTAAACGAGCAGTACTTC. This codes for CASSVVGGEVNEQYF.

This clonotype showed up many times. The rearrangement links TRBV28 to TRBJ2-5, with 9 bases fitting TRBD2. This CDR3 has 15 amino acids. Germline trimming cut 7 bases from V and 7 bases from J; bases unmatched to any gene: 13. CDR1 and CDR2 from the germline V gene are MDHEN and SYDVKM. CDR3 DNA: TGTGCCAGCATGGCGGGGGGGAGGCTTATTGCGACCCAGTACTTC. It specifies CASMAGGRLIATQYF.

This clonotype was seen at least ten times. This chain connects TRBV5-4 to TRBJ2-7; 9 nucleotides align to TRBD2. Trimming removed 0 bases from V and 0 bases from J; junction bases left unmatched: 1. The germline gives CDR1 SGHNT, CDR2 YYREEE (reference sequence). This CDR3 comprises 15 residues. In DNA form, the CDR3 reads TGTGCCAGCAGCTTGGCAGCGGGGGGCTCCTACGAGCAGTACTTC. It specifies CASSLAAGGSYEQYF.

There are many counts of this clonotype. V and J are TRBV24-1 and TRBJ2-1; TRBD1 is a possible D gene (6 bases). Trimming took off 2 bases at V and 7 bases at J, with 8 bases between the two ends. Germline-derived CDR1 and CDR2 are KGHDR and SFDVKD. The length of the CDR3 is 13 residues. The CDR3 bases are TGTGCCACCAGTGATTACACAGGGAATGAGCAGTTCTTC. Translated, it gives CATSDYTGNEQFF.

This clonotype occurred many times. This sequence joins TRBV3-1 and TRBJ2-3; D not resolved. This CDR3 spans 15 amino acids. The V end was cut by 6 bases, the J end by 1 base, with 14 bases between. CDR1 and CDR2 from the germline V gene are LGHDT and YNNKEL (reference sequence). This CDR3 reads CASRGLGQGTDTQYF. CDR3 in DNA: TGTGCCAGCAGGGGCTTGGGCCAGGGCACAGATACGCAGTATTTT.

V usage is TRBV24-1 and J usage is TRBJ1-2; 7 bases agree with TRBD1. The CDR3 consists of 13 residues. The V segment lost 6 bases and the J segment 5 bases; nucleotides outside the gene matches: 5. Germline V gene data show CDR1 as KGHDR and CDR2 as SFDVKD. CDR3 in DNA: TGTGCCACCAGTCGGGACAGCACTTATGGCTACACCTTC. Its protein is CATSRDSTYGYTF.

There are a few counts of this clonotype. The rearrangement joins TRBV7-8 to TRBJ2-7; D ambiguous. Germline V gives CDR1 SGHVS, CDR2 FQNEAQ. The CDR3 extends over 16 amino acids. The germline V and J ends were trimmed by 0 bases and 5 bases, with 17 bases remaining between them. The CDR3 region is CASSLAGSPICHEQYV. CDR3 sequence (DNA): TGTGCCAGCAGCTTAGCCGGGTCCCCTATTTGCCACGAGCAGTACGTC.

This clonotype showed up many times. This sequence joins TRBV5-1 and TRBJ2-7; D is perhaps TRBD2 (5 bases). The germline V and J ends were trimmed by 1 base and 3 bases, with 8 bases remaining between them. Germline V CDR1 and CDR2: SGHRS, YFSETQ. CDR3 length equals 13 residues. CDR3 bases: TGCGCCAGCAGCTTGTCCGGGGACTACGAGCAGTACGTC. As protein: CASSLSGDYEQYV.